Listed below are T cell receptor beta chains from one sample, sequenced in a study of blood T cell repertoires in COVID-19. Assay used: immunoSEQ multiplex PCR; TCRdb lists only in-frame clones, some missing. Seen here are about 330,000 clones, 85% to 90% observed once, and the top ten hold 10%. Sequenced material: PBMCs or T cells enriched from blood (not recorded which). Source of these receptors: a woman younger than 35 who had recovered from COVID-19. CDR3s include the opening cysteine and the closing phenylalanine or tryptophan. The D gene is left open where the match is weak. Not all rows give a size; the values are once, few, many and, for expanded clones, a class.

V	J	D	size	CDR3	DNA
TRBV6-2/TRBV6-3	TRBJ1-2	TRBD1	.	CASSTGTVDGYTF	TGTGCCAGCAGCACCGGGACAGTTGATGGCTACACCTTC
TRBV10-3	TRBJ2-3	TRBD2	.	CAISDQRGDTDTQYF	TGTGCCATCAGTGACCAGCGGGGGGACACAGATACGCAGTATTTT
TRBV24-1	TRBJ2-1	.	.	CATSDPLRGRGEQFF	TGTGCCACCAGTGACCCCCTGCGGGGACGGGGTGAGCAGTTCTTC
TRBV13	TRBJ2-3	TRBD2	.	CASSLKGRLAGRSTTQYF	TGTGCCAGCAGCTTAAAAGGGAGACTAGCGGGGCGTTCAACTACGCAGTATTTT
TRBV4-2	TRBJ2-2	.	.	CASSLEGGAPVRTGELFF	TGTGCCAGCAGCCTAGAGGGCGGGGCCCCCGTCCGCACCGGGGAGCTGTTTTTT
TRBV27	TRBJ1-6	TRBD1	.	CASSGQYNSPLHF	TGTGCCAGTTCGGGACAGTATAATTCACCCCTCCACTTT
TRBV24-1	TRBJ2-1	.	.	CATSDPGDYNEQFF	TGTGCCACCAGTGACCCGGGGGACTACAATGAGCAGTTCTTC
TRBV29-1	TRBJ2-3	.	.	CSVEDRLTDTQYF	TGCAGCGTTGAAGACCGACTGACAGATACGCAGTATTTT
TRBV18	TRBJ2-4	.	.	CASSPSGAKNIQYF	TGTGCCAGCTCACCCTCCGGAGCCAAAAACATTCAGTACTTC
TRBV4-2	TRBJ1-1	.	.	CASSQDSRGNTEAFF	TGTGCCAGCAGCCAAGACTCCAGGGGGAACACTGAAGCTTTCTTT
TRBV9	TRBJ1-1	.	few	CASSVGAVRMNTEAFF	TGTGCCAGCAGCGTAGGGGCAGTTCGAATGAACACTGAAGCTTTCTTT
TRBV30	TRBJ1-5	.	once	CAWTSQGSWQPQHF	TGTGCCTGGACTTCTCAGGGTTCCTGGCAGCCCCAGCATTTT
TRBV5-1	TRBJ2-5	TRBD1	.	CASSLDRGMVETQYF	TGCGCCAGCAGCTTGGACAGGGGGATGGTGGAGACCCAGTACTTC
TRBV28	TRBJ1-2	.	.	CASSPMIGSGTSYGYTF	TGTGCCAGCAGCCCGATGATCGGGTCTGGAACTTCCTATGGCTACACCTTC
TRBV28	TRBJ1-2	.	.	CASSSHSDYGYTF	TGTGCCAGCAGTTCCCATTCGGACTATGGCTACACCTTC
TRBV7-2	TRBJ1-5	.	.	CASSAQIGGLGNQPQHF	TGTGCCAGCAGCGCTCAGATTGGGGGGTTAGGCAATCAGCCCCAGCATTTT
TRBV2	TRBJ1-2	TRBD1	.	CASASSTGLDYGYTF	TGTGCCAGCGCTTCTTCGACAGGGCTCGACTATGGCTACACCTTC
TRBV6-6	TRBJ2-5	TRBD1	few	CASSRRDRTQETQYF	TGTGCCAGCAGTCGCCGGGACAGGACCCAAGAGACCCAGTACTTC
TRBV6-5	TRBJ2-1	TRBD2	.	CASNNRGLDSEQFF	TGTGCCAGCAATAATCGGGGACTAGACAGTGAGCAGTTCTTC
TRBV2	TRBJ1-3	.	.	CASSGDRTFSGNTIYF	TGTGCCAGCAGTGGCGACAGGACTTTCTCTGGAAACACCATATATTTT
TRBV5-6	TRBJ2-1	TRBD1	.	CASSSLTGRNEQFF	TGTGCCAGCAGCTCTTTGACAGGGCGCAATGAGCAGTTCTTC
TRBV2	TRBJ1-3	.	few	CASSEESFGNTIYF	TGTGCCAGCAGTGAAGAATCATTTGGAAACACCATATATTTT
TRBV7-9	TRBJ1-2	.	.	CATGQKTSGYTF	TGTGCCACCGGACAGAAGACCTCTGGCTACACCTTC
TRBV19	TRBJ2-7	.	.	CASRTPARGYEQYF	TGTGCCAGCCGAACCCCGGCCAGGGGATACGAGCAGTACTTC
TRBV21-1	TRBJ1-1	.	.	CASSKEYTEAFF	TGTGCCAGCAGCAAGGAGTACACTGAAGCTTTCTTT
TRBV6-1	TRBJ1-5	.	.	CASSEARPRRGQPQHF	TGTGCCAGCAGTGAAGCAAGACCCCGGAGAGGTCAGCCCCAGCATTTT
TRBV23-1	TRBJ1-2	TRBD1	.	CASSRIPTRDRGYDQNAEYGYTF	TGCGCCAGCAGCCGAATACCCACCCGGGACAGGGGCTACGACCAGAATGCGGAATATGGCTACACCTTC
TRBV30	TRBJ1-6	TRBD1	.	CAWSVPRDRANSPLHF	TGTGCCTGGAGTGTACCCCGGGACAGGGCAAATTCACCCCTCCACTTT